This T cell receptor (beta chain) was sequenced in a study of identifying expanded T cells in peripheral blood. Notes on the study in general: Variance in clone template counts between roughly 2-week samples significantly increased with total template count across all healthy donors. Technical replicates showed roughly 1.2 changed clones; approximately 2 weeks about 16.4; four weeks 19.

Measured with immunoSEQ multiplex PCR; TCRdb has only the in-frame clones, and not every one. The data show under 150,000 clones, around 88% seen once. Healthy donors had no documented immune events, such as infections, while sampled. As regards this clone: The antigen remains unidentified.

The CDR3 totals 16 residues. Trimming stripped 0 bases from V and 7 bases from J, with 17 bases between. The germline V gene has CDR1 SGDLS and CDR2 YYNGEE. The source is a person between 18 and 75 years old in good health. Specimen: blood. The chain combines TRBV9 with TRBJ1-3; a weak D match, TRBD1 (5 bases). The CDR3 DNA follows: TGTGCCAGCAGCGTAGGTGGGGCCAGGACCTGGAACACCATATATTTT. Residues: CASSVGGARTWNTIYF.